This T cell receptor beta chain was recovered during a study of CD8 T cells in ankylosing spondylitis. Findings and caveats of the study: Eight or nine highly homologous variants made up a TCR beta motif that seemed to typify ankylosing spondylitis blood. The clones that were linked to disease were reported to be significantly enriched in matched synovial fluid samples from ankylosing spondylitis patients.

With molecular barcodes, quantitative 5'-RACE was used to make the TCR beta libraries. TCRdb passed the 5' RACE reads through MiXCR, listing each CDR3 protein once. The table records around 7,000 distinct CDR3 sequences, 8.2% of them present only once. After removal of 4 bases from V and 2 bases from J, the junction contained 20 bases not matched to a gene. This CDR3 region has 19 residues. The germline V gene encodes CDR1 SGDLS and CDR2 YYNGEE. Remarks on this clonotype: No antigen is known for it.

Sequenced: blood, either unsorted or a sorted T cell fraction (not recorded which). This sequence originates from a male donor with ankylosing spondylitis or in good health (not recorded which). V gene TRBV9 combines with J gene TRBJ2-5, with 7 bases aligning to TRBD2. CDR3 DNA: TGTGCCAGCAGCACTCCAGGGAGGCGGGAGAACTATTTGCAAGAGACCCAGTACTTC. Protein sequence: CASSTPGRRENYLQETQYF.